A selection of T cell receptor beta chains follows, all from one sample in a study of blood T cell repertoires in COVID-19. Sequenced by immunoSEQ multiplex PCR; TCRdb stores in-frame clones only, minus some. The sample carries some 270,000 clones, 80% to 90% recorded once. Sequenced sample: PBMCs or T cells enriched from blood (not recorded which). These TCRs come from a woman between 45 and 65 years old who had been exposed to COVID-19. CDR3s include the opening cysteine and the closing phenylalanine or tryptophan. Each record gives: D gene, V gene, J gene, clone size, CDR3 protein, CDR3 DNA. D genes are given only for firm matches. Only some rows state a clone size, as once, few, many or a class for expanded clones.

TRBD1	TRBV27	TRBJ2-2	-	CASSLPDRARLLFF	TGTGCCAGCAGTTTACCCGACAGGGCCCGCCTGCTGTTTTTT
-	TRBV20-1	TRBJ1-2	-	CSPDGAYGYTF	TGCAGTCCAGATGGGGCGTATGGCTACACCTTC
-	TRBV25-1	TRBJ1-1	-	CASSPRREENTEAFF	TGTGCCAGCAGCCCCAGGCGGGAGGAGAACACTGAAGCTTTCTTT
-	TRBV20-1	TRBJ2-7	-	CSARISGQYF	TGCAGTGCTAGAATCAGTGGGCAGTACTTC
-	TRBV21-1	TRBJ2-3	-	CASSMTGAVTDTQYF	TGTGCCAGCAGCATGACAGGGGCGGTTACAGATACGCAGTATTTT
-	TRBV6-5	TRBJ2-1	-	CASTVGRGHEQFF	TGTGCCAGCACTGTAGGCAGGGGCCATGAGCAGTTCTTC
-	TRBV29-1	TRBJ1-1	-	CSVVGVGFGGTEAFF	TGCAGCGTTGTCGGAGTCGGGTTCGGTGGCACTGAAGCTTTCTTT
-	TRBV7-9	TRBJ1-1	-	CASSLREFGSTEAFF	TGTGCCAGCAGCTTACGGGAGTTTGGATCCACTGAAGCTTTCTTT
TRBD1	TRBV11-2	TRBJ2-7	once	CASSLTTGGADEQYF	TGTGCCAGCAGCTTAACAACAGGGGGCGCAGACGAGCAGTACTTC
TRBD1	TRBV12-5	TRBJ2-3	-	CASGLVPKGAADTQYF	TGTGCTAGTGGTTTGGTACCCAAGGGGGCCGCAGATACGCAGTATTTT
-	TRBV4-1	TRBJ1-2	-	CASSPTGGAGNYGYTF	TGCGCCAGCAGCCCCACCGGGGGGGCAGGGAACTATGGCTACACCTTC
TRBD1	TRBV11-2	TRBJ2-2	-	CASSLVGGRQGGSAGELFF	TGTGCCAGCAGCTTAGTGGGAGGGCGACAGGGGGGAAGCGCCGGGGAGCTGTTTTTT
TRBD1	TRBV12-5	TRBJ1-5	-	CASASTEQGRNQPQHF	TGTGCTAGTGCCTCTACGGAACAGGGGAGGAATCAGCCCCAGCATTTT
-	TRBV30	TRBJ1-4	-	CAWNQGTNEKLFF	TGTGCCTGGAACCAGGGGACTAATGAAAAACTGTTTTTT
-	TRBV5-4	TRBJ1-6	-	CASSLESSGSSPLHF	TGTGCCAGCAGCTTGGAGTCCAGCGGAAGTTCACCCCTCCACTTT
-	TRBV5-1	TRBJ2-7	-	CASSVGPMVYEQYF	TGCGCCAGCAGCGTGGGGCCGATGGTCTACGAGCAGTACTTC
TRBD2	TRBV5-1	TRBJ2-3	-	CASSSRGGRGTDTQYF	TGCGCCAGCAGCTCCCGGGGGGGACGGGGAACAGATACGCAGTATTTT
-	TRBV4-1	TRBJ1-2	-	CASSQGGGGYGYTF	TGCGCCAGCAGCCAAGGGGGAGGGGGGTATGGCTACACCTTC
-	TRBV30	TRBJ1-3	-	CAWSLGGRGSGNTIYF	TGTGCCTGGAGCCTAGGAGGGCGAGGCTCTGGAAACACCATATATTTT
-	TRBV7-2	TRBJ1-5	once	CASSYETENQPQHF	TGTGCCAGCAGCTATGAGACAGAAAATCAGCCCCAGCATTTT
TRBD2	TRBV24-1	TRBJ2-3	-	CATSDGPAGVADTQYF	TGTGCCACCAGTGATGGTCCAGCGGGGGTGGCAGATACGCAGTATTTT
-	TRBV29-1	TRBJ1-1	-	CSVGETGVTEAFF	TGCAGCGTTGGGGAGACGGGGGTCACTGAAGCTTTCTTT
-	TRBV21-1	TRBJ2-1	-	CASSKVETSGGFGNEQFF	TGTGCCAGCAGCAAAGTGGAGACTAGCGGGGGTTTCGGGAATGAGCAGTTCTTC
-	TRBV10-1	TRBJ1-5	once	CASSDGDRNQPQHF	TGCGCCAGCAGTGACGGGGATCGCAATCAGCCCCAGCATTTT
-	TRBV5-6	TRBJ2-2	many	CASSPGLGGSAGELFF	TGTGCCAGCAGCCCGGGATTGGGGGGTTCAGCCGGGGAGCTGTTTTTT
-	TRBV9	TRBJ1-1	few	CASSTSGIGRGGPEAFF	TGTGCCAGCAGCACCTCCGGGATCGGTAGGGGGGGCCCTGAAGCTTTCTTT
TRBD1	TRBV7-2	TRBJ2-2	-	CASSLAGTGVHTGELFF	TGTGCCAGCAGCTTAGCCGGGACAGGGGTGCACACCGGGGAGCTGTTTTTT
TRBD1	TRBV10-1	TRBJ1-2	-	CASVRGAGARGPYGYTF	TGCGCCAGCGTCAGGGGGGCAGGGGCCCGGGGACCCTATGGCTACACCTTC
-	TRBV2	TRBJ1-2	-	CASSQAGYGYTF	TGTGCCAGCAGCCAGGCGGGGTATGGCTACACCTTC
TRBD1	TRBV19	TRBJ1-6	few	CASSISQGDSPLHF	TGTGCCAGTAGTATATCACAGGGGGACTCACCCCTCCACTTT
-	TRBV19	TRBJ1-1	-	CASSPIRWGAEAFF	TGTGCCAGTAGTCCAATCCGTTGGGGGGCTGAAGCTTTCTTT
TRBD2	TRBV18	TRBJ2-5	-	CASSPLAGGPQETQYF	TGTGCCAGCTCACCCCTAGCGGGGGGCCCTCAAGAGACCCAGTACTTC
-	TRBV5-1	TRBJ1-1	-	CASSAPGAPEAFF	TGCGCCAGCAGCGCCCCTGGGGCCCCTGAAGCTTTCTTT
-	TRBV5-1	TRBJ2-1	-	CASTRGGPVDEQFF	TGCGCCAGCACCCGGGGTGGTCCTGTTGATGAGCAGTTCTTC
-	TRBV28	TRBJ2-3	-	CASSSTGGARTDTQYF	TGTGCCAGCAGTTCCACTGGGGGGGCCCGCACAGATACGCAGTATTTT
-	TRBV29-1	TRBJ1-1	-	CSVDRANTEAFF	TGCAGCGTTGACAGGGCCAACACTGAAGCTTTCTTT
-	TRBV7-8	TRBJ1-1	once	CASSLTAREAFF	TGTGCCAGCAGCTTAACAGCCAGGGAAGCTTTCTTT
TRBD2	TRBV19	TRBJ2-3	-	CASSIRTSGNLGDTQYF	TGTGCCAGTAGTATTAGGACTAGCGGGAATCTCGGAGATACGCAGTATTTT
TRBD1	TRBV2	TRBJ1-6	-	CASSEVSGGGSPLHF	TGTGCCAGCAGTGAAGTCTCAGGGGGCGGGTCACCCCTCCACTTT
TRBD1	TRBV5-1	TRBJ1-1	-	CASRGTGAYTEAFF	TGCGCCAGCAGGGGGACAGGGGCGTACACTGAAGCTTTCTTT
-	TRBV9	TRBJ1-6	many	CASSDGLGSSPLHF	TGTGCCAGCAGCGATGGACTTGGCAGTTCACCCCTCCACTTT
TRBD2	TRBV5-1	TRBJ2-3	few	CASSVPLAGGTDTQYF	TGCGCCAGCAGCGTCCCACTAGCGGGGGGCACAGATACGCAGTATTTT
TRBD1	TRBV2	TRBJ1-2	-	CASRRQGAEGYTF	TGTGCCAGCAGACGACAGGGGGCGGAGGGCTACACCTTC
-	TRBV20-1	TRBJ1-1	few	CSASRGQNTEAFF	TGCAGTGCTAGTAGAGGACAGAACACTGAAGCTTTCTTT
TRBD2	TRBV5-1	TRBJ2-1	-	CASSLESGGAANEQFF	TGCGCCAGCAGCTTGGAAAGCGGGGGGGCCGCGAATGAGCAGTTCTTC